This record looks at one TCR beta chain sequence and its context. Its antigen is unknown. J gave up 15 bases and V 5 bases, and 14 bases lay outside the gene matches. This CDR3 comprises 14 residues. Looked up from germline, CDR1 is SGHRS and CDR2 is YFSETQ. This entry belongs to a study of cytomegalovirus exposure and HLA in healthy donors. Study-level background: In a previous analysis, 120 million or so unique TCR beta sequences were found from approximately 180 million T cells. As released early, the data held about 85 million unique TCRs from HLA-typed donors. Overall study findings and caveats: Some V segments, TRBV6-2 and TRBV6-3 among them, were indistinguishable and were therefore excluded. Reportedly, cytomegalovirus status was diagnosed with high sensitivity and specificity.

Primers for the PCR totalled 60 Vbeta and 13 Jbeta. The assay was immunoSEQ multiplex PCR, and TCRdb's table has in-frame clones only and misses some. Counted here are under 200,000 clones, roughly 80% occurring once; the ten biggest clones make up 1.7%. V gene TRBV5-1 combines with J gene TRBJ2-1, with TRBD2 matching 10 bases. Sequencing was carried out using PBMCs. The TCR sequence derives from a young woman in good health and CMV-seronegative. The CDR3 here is CASRPDMLLAGVFF. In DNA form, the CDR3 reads TGCGCCAGCAGACCAGATATGCTCCTAGCGGGAGTGTTCTTC.